Following are 13 T cell receptor beta chains from one sample sequenced in a study of T cell repertoires and HLA-DP antigens. Profiling relied on immunoSEQ multiplex PCR, and the TCRdb table lists in-frame clones only, not all of them. Here the sample spans over 100,000 clones, about 92% being singletons. These receptors are not linked to any known antigen. Sequencing input: CD4+ T cells from PBMCs. The receptors here all came from a woman in her late teens or twenties in good health and CMV-seronegative.

The V call is TRBV2, the J call TRBJ2-2, with D possibly TRBD2 on 5 matching bases. CDR3 size: 15 residues. With 5 bases removed from V and 6 bases from J, the gap between germline ends came to 16 bases. Germline V lookup: CDR1 SNHLY, CDR2 FYNNEI. This CDR3 reads CASSPRSGYSGELFF. In DNA, the CDR3 is TGTGCCAGCAGTCCCAGGTCGGGGTACTCCGGGGAGCTGTTTTTT.

The chain is built from TRBV6-4 and TRBJ2-3; 8 bases are a match to TRBD2. This CDR3 is 13 amino acids long. With V trimmed by 6 bases and J by 11 bases, 10 bases remained unmatched. Germline loops: CDR1 MRHNA, CDR2 SNTAGT. Here the CDR3 DNA reads TGTGCCAGCAGCGAGAACACCGGGACTAGGCAGTATTTT. It codes for CASSENTGTRQYF.

V is TRBV4-1 and J is TRBJ2-1; D is unclear. Germline V gene lookup returns CDR1 MGHRA and CDR2 YSYEKL. The CDR3 totals 16 residues. Between the trimmed V and J ends, which lost 3 bases and 4 bases, there was a span of 16 bases. CDR3 residues: CASSHPGSKPYNEQFF. The CDR3 DNA reads TGCGCCAGCAGCCATCCGGGTTCGAAGCCGTACAATGAGCAGTTCTTC.

The rearrangement links TRBV27 to TRBJ2-3; D is ambiguous. Between the trimmed V and J ends, which lost 5 bases and 1 base, there was a span of 7 bases. The CDR3 contains 13 residues. The germline CDR1 and CDR2 sequences are MNHEY and SMNVEV (reference sequence). The CDR3 nucleotides read TGTGCCAGCAGTCCGGGCCGCACAGATACGCAGTATTTT. Amino acids: CASSPGRTDTQYF.

The chain has TRBV11-2 and TRBJ2-7; tentative D call: TRBD1 (6 bases). V was pared by 5 bases and J by 6 bases, with 11 bases between. Germline V CDR1 and CDR2: SGHAT, FQNNGV. The CDR3 is 12 residues long. CDR3 protein: CASSSTGTEQYV. For the CDR3, the DNA is TGTGCCAGCAGCAGTACAGGGACCGAGCAGTACGTC.

The CDR3 region has the DNA TGTGCCAGCAGCCCGGCAGGACTAGATAGAGGCCGGGAGCTGTTTTTT. It codes for CASSPAGLDRGRELFF. This rearrangement joins TRBV7-3 to TRBJ2-2; 7 bases map to TRBD2. V was clipped by 5 bases and J by 9 bases; unmatched bases: 15. Germline V gene sequence: CDR1 SGHTA, CDR2 FQGTGA. This CDR3 is 16 amino acids long.

The genes are TRBV7-2 and TRBJ1-2, with D perhaps matching TRBD1 (5 bases). The germline CDR1 and CDR2 sequences are SGHTA and FQGNSA. Deletions cut 2 bases from V and 5 bases from J, with 15 bases between. The CDR3 spans 15 residues. The CDR3 is CASSLRWAEGYGYTF. CDR3 in DNA: TGTGCCAGCAGCTTAAGGTGGGCTGAGGGGTATGGCTACACCTTC.

The chain is built from TRBV11-2 and TRBJ2-5; possibly TRBD1 for D (6 bases). Germline CDR1 SGHAT, CDR2 FQNNGV. The CDR3 runs to 14 residues. The V end was cut by 2 bases, the J end by 2 bases, with 9 bases between. CDR3 sequence: CASSLRRGQETQYF. The DNA of the CDR3 is TGTGCCAGCAGCTTAAGAAGGGGGCAAGAGACCCAGTACTTC.

V usage is TRBV6-5 and J usage is TRBJ1-1, with D possibly TRBD1 on 5 matching bases. Germline V gives CDR1 MNHEY, CDR2 SVGAGI. This CDR3 contains 14 residues. The V gene lost 2 bases and the J gene lost 4 bases, with 11 bases spanning the gap. In DNA, the CDR3 is TGTGCCAGCAGTTACCCGGGGGGAATCACTGAAGCTTTCTTT. It translates to CASSYPGGITEAFF.

This clone was counted between two and nine times. This CDR3 is CASERGTNTEAFF. CDR3 coding DNA: TGTGCCAGCGAGAGGGGTACGAACACTGAAGCTTTCTTT. J is TRBJ1-1 and V is TRBV18; D might be TRBD1 (5 bases). Germline V lookup: CDR1 KGHSH, CDR2 LQKENI. CDR3 length: 13 residues. Trimming took off 8 bases at V and 1 base at J, with 11 bases between the two ends.

CDR3 coding DNA: TGTGCCAGCAGCTCCACAGTGGAAGGGCCCGGCTACACCTTC. This sequence encodes CASSSTVEGPGYTF. The chain uses TRBV7-3 and TRBJ1-2; D gene uncertain. The germline V gene has CDR1 SGHTA and CDR2 FQGTGA. The germline V and J ends were trimmed by 4 bases and 8 bases, with 17 bases remaining between them. The CDR3 has 14 amino acids.

The chain has TRBV28 and TRBJ1-4, with 7 bases that match TRBD1. Trimming removed 5 bases from V and 7 bases from J; junction bases left unmatched: 16. The CDR3 totals 17 residues. In germline, CDR1 is MDHEN, CDR2 SYDVKM. The CDR3 region is CASSAGTVGSGGEKLFF. The CDR3, as DNA: TGTGCCAGCAGTGCCGGGACAGTGGGATCGGGCGGTGAAAAACTGTTTTTT.

The gene calls are TRBV7-9 and TRBJ2-3; either TRBD1 or TRBD2 may fit D (6 bases each). With 7 bases removed from V and 4 bases from J, the gap between germline ends came to 15 bases. The CDR3 is 14 residues long. Germline lookup yields CDR1 SEHNR and CDR2 FQNEAQ (reference sequence). CDR3 bases: TGTGCCAGCAACGCTAGGGGGGCCGCAGATACGCAGTATTTT. It encodes CASNARGAADTQYF.